Following are 8 T cell receptor beta chains from one sample sequenced in a study of blood T cell repertoires in COVID-19. Libraries were prepared by immunoSEQ multiplex PCR; TCRdb keeps only in-frame clonotypes and omits some of them. Of some 300,000 clones in the sample, around four fifths were seen once. Sequencing was done on a sample of peripheral blood. Source of these receptors: a woman aged 45-65 years with active or convalescent COVID-19.

The chain carries TRBV5-4 and TRBJ2-1, with D tentatively TRBD2 (6 bases). CDR1 and CDR2 from the germline V gene are SGHNT and YYREEE (reference sequence). V lost 0 bases and J lost 4, with 14 bases in between. The CDR3 is 16 amino acids. The CDR3 reads CASSLGRGARYNEQFF. The CDR3 nucleotides are TGTGCCAGCAGCTTGGGGCGCGGGGCTAGGTACAATGAGCAGTTCTTC.

This clone was seen a handful of times. The V and J genes are TRBV14 and TRBJ1-6; D uncertain. Trimming took off 1 base at V and 13 bases at J, with 17 bases between the two ends. The CDR3 length is 15 residues. Germline V lookup: CDR1 SGHDN, CDR2 FVKESK. This CDR3 is CASSQVAGFPIPLHF. Written as DNA, the CDR3 is TGTGCCAGCAGCCAAGTTGCCGGGTTCCCCATCCCCCTCCACTTT. The entire variable domain, with the rest obtained from reference TRBV14 and TRBJ1-6, is as follows: EAGVTQFPSHSVIEKGQTVTLRCDPISGHDNLYWYRRVMGKEIKFLLHFVKESKQDESGMPNNRFLAERTGGTYSTLKVQPAELEDSGVYFCASSQVAGFPIPLHFGNGTRLTVT.

CDR3 protein: CASSFGGQGAQEQYF. The CDR3 nucleotides read TGTGCCAGCAGTTTTGGGGGACAGGGGGCGCAGGAGCAGTACTTC. This chain joins TRBV28 and TRBJ2-7; TRBD1 aligns across 12 bases. The CDR3 contains 15 residues. V was clipped by 3 bases and J by 7 bases; unmatched bases: 7. The V gene's germline CDR1 is MDHEN and CDR2 SYDVKM. The full variable domain, in which reference TRBV28 and TRBJ2-7 provide the parts outside the CDR3, is DVKVTQSSRYLVKRTGEKVFLECVQDMDHENMFWYRQDPGLGLRLIYFSYDVKMKEKGDIPEGYSVSREKKERFSLILESASTNQTSMYLCASSFGGQGAQEQYFGPGTRLTVT.

The chain recombines TRBV6-4 with TRBJ1-5, with 7 bases identical to TRBD1. Trimming at V came to 2 bases and at J to 6 bases, leaving 13 bases not matched to a gene. The CDR3 runs 17 residues. Germline assignment: CDR1 MRHNA and CDR2 SNTAGT. Written as DNA, the CDR3 is TGTGCCAGCAGTGACAGGACAGGCCCTGTGGTCGGTCAGCCCCAGCATTTT. Its protein is CASSDRTGPVVGQPQHF.

This clone was counted only a few times. V gene TRBV15 combines with J gene TRBJ1-5, with a possible D match to TRBD1 (6 bases). Germline values: CDR1 LNHNV, CDR2 YYDKDF (reference sequence). There are 15 residues in the CDR3. Trimming removed 1 base from V and 0 bases from J, with 7 bases in between. DNA of the CDR3: TGTGCCACCAGCAGAGGGACAGATAGCAATCAGCCCCAGCATTTT. Protein: CATSRGTDSNQPQHF.

The chain carries TRBV3-1 (or the pseudogene TRBV3-2) and TRBJ2-2; D gene ambiguous. The CDR3 is made up of 14 amino acids. Germline V gene data show CDR1 as LGHDT and CDR2 as YNNKEL (reference sequence). V was shortened by 0 bases and J by 4 bases, with 6 bases between the two germline ends. The CDR3 here is CASSQELITGELFF. The CDR3 region has the DNA TGTGCCAGCAGCCAAGAATTAATCACCGGGGAGCTGTTTTTT.

This rearrangement joins TRBV15 to TRBJ1-1; D remains ambiguous. The germline V gene has CDR1 LNHNV and CDR2 YYDKDF (reference sequence). The CDR3 is 11 residues long. V lost 4 bases, J lost 8 bases, and 8 bases lay in between. The CDR3 here is CATSNPREAFF. The CDR3 DNA follows: TGTGCCACCAGCAACCCGAGGGAAGCTTTCTTT.

The chain carries TRBV15 and TRBJ1-1; 7 nucleotides align to TRBD1. Trimming at V came to 5 bases and at J to 6 bases, leaving 12 bases not matched to a gene. CDR1 is LNHNV, CDR2 YYDKDF, per germline (reference sequence). CDR3 length: 15 residues. The CDR3 loop reads CATSGATGARAEAFF. The DNA of the CDR3 is TGTGCCACCAGCGGTGCTACAGGGGCGAGGGCTGAAGCTTTCTTT.